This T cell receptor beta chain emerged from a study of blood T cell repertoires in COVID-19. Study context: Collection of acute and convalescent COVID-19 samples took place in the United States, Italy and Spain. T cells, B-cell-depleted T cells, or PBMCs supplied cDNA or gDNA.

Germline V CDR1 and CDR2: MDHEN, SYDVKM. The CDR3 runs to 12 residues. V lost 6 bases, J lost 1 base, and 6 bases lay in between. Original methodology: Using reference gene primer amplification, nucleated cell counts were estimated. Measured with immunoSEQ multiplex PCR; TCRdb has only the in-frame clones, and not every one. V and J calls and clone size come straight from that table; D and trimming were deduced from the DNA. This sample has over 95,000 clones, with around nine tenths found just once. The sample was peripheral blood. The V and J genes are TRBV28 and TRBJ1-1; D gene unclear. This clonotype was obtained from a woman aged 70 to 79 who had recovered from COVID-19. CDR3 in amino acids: CASRRENTEAFF. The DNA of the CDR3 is TGTGCCAGCAGACGGGAGAACACTGAAGCTTTCTTT.